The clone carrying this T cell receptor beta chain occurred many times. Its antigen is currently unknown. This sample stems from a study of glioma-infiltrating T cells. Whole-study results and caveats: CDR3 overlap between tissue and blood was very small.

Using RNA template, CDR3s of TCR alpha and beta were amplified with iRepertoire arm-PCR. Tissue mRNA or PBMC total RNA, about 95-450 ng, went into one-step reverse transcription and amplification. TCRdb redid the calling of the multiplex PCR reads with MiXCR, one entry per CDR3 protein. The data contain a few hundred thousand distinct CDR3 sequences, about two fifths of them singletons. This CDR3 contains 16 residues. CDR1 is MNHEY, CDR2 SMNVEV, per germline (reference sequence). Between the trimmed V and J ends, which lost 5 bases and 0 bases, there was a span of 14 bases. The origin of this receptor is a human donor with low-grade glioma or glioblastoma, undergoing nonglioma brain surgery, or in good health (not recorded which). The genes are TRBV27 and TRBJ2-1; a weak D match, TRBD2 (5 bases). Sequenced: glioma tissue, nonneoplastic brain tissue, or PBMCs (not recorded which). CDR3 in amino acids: CASSPRTGSSYNEQFF. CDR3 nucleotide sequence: TGTGCCAGCAGTCCACGGACGGGGAGCTCCTACAATGAGCAGTTCTTC.